This TCR beta chain is drawn from a study of vaccination and CD4 T cells after COVID-19. Comment on this clonotype: The antigen is not known.

An Oncomine TCR Beta short-read assay was used to sequence the DNA from cultured CD4+ T cells. TCRdb reprocessed the PCR reads via MiXCR and lists one record per CDR3 protein. The data contain about 4,900 distinct CDR3 sequences, 28% of them singletons. Regarding treatment: approximately nine-day PBMC culture with coronavirus spike peptide pools or control peptides (ViraFEST assay). Collection of the unexposed donor's CD4+ T cells took place before the COVID-19 pandemic (2011-2018). The germline V and J ends were trimmed by 0 bases and 0 bases, with 10 bases remaining between them. CDR1 is KGHDR and CDR2 is SFDVKD in the germline V gene. CDR3 length: 16 amino acids.

The sequence was collected from a human donor in good health. The chain has TRBV24-1 and TRBJ1-1; tentatively, D is TRBD1 (5 bases). The source material was CD4+ T cells from blood, cultured in vitro. The DNA for the CDR3 is TGTGCCACCAGTGATTTGCTGAGGGGCCTGAACACTGAAGCTTTCTTT. It translates to CATSDLLRGLNTEAFF.